This T cell receptor beta chain emerged from a study of early T cells in non-severe SARS-CoV-2 infection. Study overall: The input, bulk RNA from unsorted whole blood, was sequenced, and chains were unpaired.

This clonotype was seen a few times. V was clipped by 5 bases and J by 5 bases, with 9 bases between them. CDR1 and CDR2 (germline): MNHEY, SVGEGT. This CDR3 contains 12 residues. Individually, cDNA molecules had unique molecular identifiers attached to them. MiXCR was run by TCRdb on the 5' RACE reads, yielding one entry per CDR3 protein. The table records around 47,000 distinct CDR3 sequences, approximately 10% of them present only once. The chain joins TRBV6-2 or TRBV6-3 to TRBJ1-2, with a possible D match to TRBD1 (6 bases). This sequence originates from an adult who was a healthcare worker with PCR-confirmed SARS-CoV-2 infection or an uninfected control (not recorded which). Sequenced: whole blood. DNA of the CDR3: TGTGCCAGCAGTGCCAGGGGTTATGGCTACACCTTC. This translates into CASSARGYGYTF.